The entry that follows covers one T cell receptor (beta chain) sequence. What it recognizes is unknown. Repertoires were generated with immunoSEQ multiplex PCR, while TCRdb's copy carries only in-frame clones and drops some. In the table there are about 2.1 million clones, 85% to 95% of which are singletons. Germline V gene data show CDR1 as GTSNPN and CDR2 as SVGIG (reference sequence). The CDR3 consists of 13 residues. V lost 6 bases, J lost 6 bases, and 18 bases lay in between. This sample is drawn from a study of shared clonotypes between healthy human individuals. The study, taken as a whole, reports: Among donors, clonotype sharing was expected to be affected by sequencing depth.

The naive CD8 population came from CD45RO-negative cells selected for CCR7, without terminally differentiated effector memory CD45RA+ cells. The chain is built from TRBV30 and TRBJ2-7; the D gene could be TRBD1 or TRBD2 (5 bases each). Sequencing used naive CD8+ T cells from PBMCs. The receptor was derived from a young man in good health. Some clones in this sample may be carry-over from other donors' samples. The CDR3 sequence: CACQRSGTGEQYF. Here the CDR3 DNA reads TGTGCCTGCCAAAGATCAGGGACCGGCGAGCAGTACTTC.